This is a list of T cell receptor beta chains from one sample in a study of blood T cell repertoires in COVID-19. Repertoires were generated with immunoSEQ multiplex PCR, while TCRdb's copy carries only in-frame clones and drops some. The sample includes hundreds of thousands of clones, around 87% of them seen just once. The sample comprised peripheral blood. Receptor source: a woman in her sixties or seventies with COVID-19, enrolled during active disease. CDR3s include the opening cysteine and the closing phenylalanine or tryptophan. D genes are given only for firm matches. Clone size, where shown, is once, few, many, or a class for clones that have expanded.

TRBD1,TRBV5-1,TRBJ1-4,NA,TGCGCCAGCAGCGCGACAGGGTGGGAAAATGAAAAACTGTTTTTT,CASSATGWENEKLFF
NA,TRBV5-1,TRBJ2-7,NA,TGCGCCAGCAGCTTGGCCGGGACCTACGAGCAGTACTTC,CASSLAGTYEQYF
TRBD1,TRBV30,TRBJ2-5,NA,TGTGCCTGGAGTTCACAGGGGGACCTCCAAGAGACCCAGTACTTC,CAWSSQGDLQETQYF
NA,TRBV7-2,TRBJ2-5,NA,TGTGCCAGCAGCTTATCACGTCTACAAGAGACCCAGTACTTC,CASSLSRLQETQYF
NA,TRBV27,TRBJ1-1,NA,TGTGCCAGAAGAGGGGGTCAGAACACTGAAGCTTTCTTT,CARRGGQNTEAFF
TRBD1,TRBV28,TRBJ2-5,NA,TGTGCCAGCAGCTACGGACAGGAAGAGACCCAGTACTTC,CASSYGQEETQYF
TRBD1,TRBV10-3,TRBJ1-2,NA,TGTGCCATCAGGGAACAGGGGACCTATGGCTACACCTTC,CAIREQGTYGYTF
TRBD1,TRBV6-5,TRBJ1-5,NA,TGTGCCAGCAGTACCGCGGACAGGGGCAATCAGCCCCAGCATTTT,CASSTADRGNQPQHF
NA,TRBV5-4,TRBJ1-6,few,TGTGCCAGCAGCCCGGTGGGAGCTGGGGTTAATTCACCCCTCCACTTT,CASSPVGAGVNSPLHF
NA,TRBV27,TRBJ1-1,NA,TGTGCCAGCACCCTACTCGGTGGGAGCACTGAAGCTTTCTTT,CASTLLGGSTEAFF
NA,TRBV9,TRBJ2-1,NA,TGTGCCAGCAGCGAGAAGGGGTCACTAATCTACAATGAGCAGTTCTTC,CASSEKGSLIYNEQFF
TRBD2,TRBV7-6,TRBJ2-1,NA,TGTGCCAGCAGCCGAGGGACTAGCGGTAGCTCCTACAATGAGCAGTTCTTC,CASSRGTSGSSYNEQFF
NA,TRBV18,TRBJ2-1,NA,TGTGCCAGCTCACCAGCTAGCGATGAGCAGTTCTTC,CASSPASDEQFF
TRBD1,TRBV28,TRBJ2-5,NA,TGTGCCAGCAGTTCAGCGACAGGGATTCAAGAGACCCAGTACTTC,CASSSATGIQETQYF
TRBD1,TRBV2,TRBJ2-3,once,TGTGCCAGCCGACGGACAGGACGGACGACAGATACGCAGTATTTT,CASRRTGRTTDTQYF
NA,TRBV3-1/TRBV3-2,TRBJ2-7,NA,TGTGCCAGCAGCCAAGGTATTGGCAAATACGAGCAGTACTTC,CASSQGIGKYEQYF
NA,TRBV4-1,TRBJ1-2,NA,TGCGCCAGCAGCCCCCAAGGGGCAGACTATGGCTACACCTTC,CASSPQGADYGYTF
TRBD1,TRBV5-5,TRBJ1-4,NA,TGTGCCAGCAGCCCTACAGGGGTAGGAAAACTGTTTTTT,CASSPTGVGKLFF
TRBD1,TRBV2,TRBJ1-5,few,TGTGCCAGCAAAGCGGGACAGGGTAATCAGCCCCAGCATTTT,CASKAGQGNQPQHF
NA,TRBV7-2,TRBJ2-4,NA,TGTGCCAGCAGCTTAGAGGCCAGGGTCAAAAACATTCAGTACTTC,CASSLEARVKNIQYF
NA,TRBV7-9,TRBJ1-2,NA,TGTGCCAGCAGCCGGGACTGGGAAAACTATGGCTACACCTTC,CASSRDWENYGYTF
NA,TRBV3-1/TRBV3-2,TRBJ1-2,NA,TGTGCCAGCAGCCACTCCCCCTCCCCAGCGGGCGCCTTC,CASSHSPSPAGAF